The rows below give T cell receptor beta chains drawn from one sample of a study of OX40 agonist ivuxolimab in advanced cancers. Sequenced by immunoSEQ multiplex PCR; TCRdb stores in-frame clones only, minus some. The profile shows about 53,000 clones, nearly 80% of them singletons. Sequenced material: CD4+ or CD8+ T cells sorted from blood, taken in a trial of the OX40 agonist ivuxolimab. The receptors were sampled from an adult with an advanced solid tumor such as melanoma, head and neck, liver or kidney cancer. CDR3s include the opening cysteine and the closing phenylalanine or tryptophan. Each record gives: J gene, D gene, V gene, CDR3 protein. D genes are given only for firm matches.

TRBJ2-7,TRBD2,TRBV29-1,CSVSSGAGDYEQYF
TRBJ1-1,TRBD1,TRBV15,CATSWDRVENTEAFF
TRBJ2-1,NA,TRBV19,CASSNLYEQFF
TRBJ1-6,NA,TRBV9,CASSVQQYNSPLHF
TRBJ2-3,NA,TRBV27,CASSPAWTADTQYF
TRBJ1-2,NA,TRBV5-1,CASSLGGNYGYTF
TRBJ2-1,NA,TRBV13,CASSLPLRGGYNEQFF
TRBJ2-3,TRBD2,TRBV5-1,CASSKSGGAGDTQYF
TRBJ1-2,NA,TRBV30,CAWSPGGGPGYTF
TRBJ1-5,NA,TRBV19,CASRRRWDQPQHF
TRBJ1-6,NA,TRBV5-4,CASSSWRGGDSPLHF
TRBJ1-1,NA,TRBV5-6,CASSLRGTVRETEAFF
TRBJ1-3,NA,TRBV11-2,CASSRLRATGNTIYF
TRBJ1-3,NA,TRBV10-3,CAISEQISGNTIYF
TRBJ1-3,TRBD1,TRBV6-1,CASSSGQSGNTIYF
TRBJ1-6,NA,TRBV15,CATSRDPDNSPLHF
TRBJ2-1,NA,TRBV11-2,CASSLAGSYNEQFF
TRBJ2-1,NA,TRBV7-7,CASSSAGVGEQFF
TRBJ2-3,NA,TRBV4-3,CASSLGITGWSTDTQYF
TRBJ2-1,NA,TRBV12-2,CASRPTSGGRNEQFF
TRBJ1-6,NA,TRBV18,CASSPMYGSDNSPLHF
TRBJ2-2,TRBD2,TRBV7-7,CASSLAGGSGTGELFF
TRBJ1-4,TRBD1,TRBV6-5,CASSGTGYEKLFF
TRBJ1-2,NA,TRBV28,CASIMSWAPANYGYTF
TRBJ1-2,TRBD1,TRBV7-2,CASSLMGQGVRGYTF
TRBJ2-1,TRBD2,TRBV29-1,CSVEEVAGAGNEQFF